Listed below are T cell receptor beta chains from one sample, sequenced in a study of blood T cell repertoires in COVID-19. Profiled with immunoSEQ multiplex PCR; TCRdb holds only in-frame clones, not every one. Of just under 150,000 clones in the sample, 80% to 90% are singletons; the top ten hold about 2.5%. The sequencing input was peripheral blood. Receptors were obtained from a human donor with acute or convalescent COVID-19. The donor label of this sample is uncertain. Both conserved end residues are part of each CDR3. Fields, in order: V gene, J gene, D gene, CDR3 protein. D genes are given only for firm matches.

V: TRBV6-6; J: TRBJ1-2; D: TRBD1; CDR3: CASSYRDRGDVGYTF
V: TRBV10-3; J: TRBJ1-6; D: -; CDR3: CAITGDPQNSPLHF
V: TRBV7-8; J: TRBJ2-5; D: -; CDR3: CASTLRTDRETQYF
V: TRBV6-1; J: TRBJ2-6; D: -; CDR3: CASSEQGFLTTGANVLTF
V: TRBV7-2; J: TRBJ1-3; D: TRBD1; CDR3: CASSLGQGGYTIYF
V: TRBV3-1/TRBV3-2; J: TRBJ2-3; D: TRBD1; CDR3: CASSQTGVLDTQYF
V: TRBV5-5; J: TRBJ2-1; D: -; CDR3: CASSLEAGEQFF
V: TRBV29-1; J: TRBJ1-4; D: -; CDR3: CSVREGGNEKLFF
V: TRBV5-1; J: TRBJ2-2; D: TRBD2; CDR3: CASGGTSGVNTGELFF
V: TRBV5-1; J: TRBJ2-1; D: TRBD2; CDR3: CASNEPGLATRGQFF
V: TRBV10-3; J: TRBJ2-3; D: TRBD1; CDR3: CAIGDSSTDTQYF
V: TRBV11-2; J: TRBJ1-5; D: -; CDR3: CASSLARGQPQHF
V: TRBV14; J: TRBJ2-3; D: -; CDR3: CASSQVGGGTDTQYF
V: TRBV18; J: TRBJ1-5; D: -; CDR3: CASSPSMRLAGARQPQHF
V: TRBV7-9; J: TRBJ2-7; D: -; CDR3: CASSSRVRGDEQYF
V: TRBV11-2; J: TRBJ1-2; D: -; CDR3: CASSLDGAAYYGYTF
V: TRBV9; J: TRBJ2-5; D: TRBD1; CDR3: CASSVGISGTGAQETQYF
V: TRBV5-4; J: TRBJ2-3; D: TRBD2; CDR3: CASSAGLAGPDTQYF
V: TRBV11-2; J: TRBJ2-7; D: TRBD2; CDR3: CASSPALAGGSYEQYF
V: TRBV2; J: TRBJ2-3; D: TRBD2; CDR3: CASSEPLDWRGGADTQYF
V: TRBV7-3; J: TRBJ2-2; D: -; CDR3: CASSINAERTGELFF
V: TRBV6-5; J: TRBJ1-2; D: TRBD1; CDR3: CASSYAPRTGYGYTF
V: TRBV5-5; J: TRBJ1-2; D: -; CDR3: CASSFAGAANYGYTF
V: TRBV11-2; J: TRBJ1-2; D: -; CDR3: CASSTDTDYGYTF
V: TRBV27; J: TRBJ2-2; D: -; CDR3: CASSVGLANTGELFF
V: TRBV6-2/TRBV6-3; J: TRBJ1-5; D: -; CDR3: CASSTDRSVQPQHF
V: TRBV7-2; J: TRBJ2-1; D: TRBD2; CDR3: CAARAGGSYNEQFF
V: TRBV5-1; J: TRBJ1-1; D: -; CDR3: CASTGGGYTEAFF
V: TRBV2; J: TRBJ1-4; D: TRBD1; CDR3: CASSGQGVEKLFF
V: TRBV14; J: TRBJ1-1; D: -; CDR3: CASSLGGAYTEAFF
V: TRBV5-4; J: TRBJ1-1; D: -; CDR3: CASSLGRGGMNTEAFF
V: TRBV12-3/TRBV12-4; J: TRBJ2-5; D: -; CDR3: CASSRPGQETQYF
V: TRBV7-2; J: TRBJ2-5; D: TRBD1; CDR3: CASKEGGRAQETQYF
V: TRBV24-1; J: TRBJ2-1; D: TRBD1; CDR3: CATSDGPVRGQGREQFF
V: TRBV6-5; J: TRBJ2-3; D: TRBD1; CDR3: CASSPGTGRTDTQYF
V: TRBV19; J: TRBJ1-2; D: -; CDR3: CASRLTGINYGYTF
V: TRBV15; J: TRBJ1-1; D: TRBD1; CDR3: CATSGRQGGPEAFF
V: TRBV7-3; J: TRBJ2-2; D: -; CDR3: CASSSDTITGELFF
V: TRBV7-9; J: TRBJ1-1; D: -; CDR3: CASSATTDTEAFF
V: TRBV3-1/TRBV3-2; J: TRBJ2-7; D: -; CDR3: CASSQAGAPSYEQYF
V: TRBV27; J: TRBJ1-5; D: -; CDR3: CASRSAGAGNQPQHF
V: TRBV18; J: TRBJ2-1; D: TRBD2; CDR3: CASSPVTSGSSYNEQFF
V: TRBV5-4; J: TRBJ1-2; D: -; CDR3: CASSFGGAAGYTF
V: TRBV9; J: TRBJ1-3; D: -; CDR3: CASSFQAGPGDTIYF
V: TRBV5-6; J: TRBJ1-2; D: -; CDR3: CASSPPLISGLGSYTF
V: TRBV7-6; J: TRBJ1-5; D: TRBD1; CDR3: CASSLNRGRGQPQHF
V: TRBV5-5; J: TRBJ2-7; D: TRBD1; CDR3: CASSFQGASYEQYF
V: TRBV18; J: TRBJ1-2; D: -; CDR3: CASSPYRETEGYTF
V: TRBV4-3; J: TRBJ2-3; D: TRBD2; CDR3: CASSQDIGTSGSGGADTQYF
V: TRBV6-5; J: TRBJ2-3; D: -; CDR3: CASSSQGRSTDTQYF
V: TRBV4-2; J: TRBJ2-3; D: -; CDR3: CASSQAERAGAADTQYF
V: TRBV7-2; J: TRBJ1-5; D: TRBD1; CDR3: CASSGGQAYQPQHF
V: TRBV4-2; J: TRBJ2-3; D: -; CDR3: CASSQDGTYHPDTQYF
V: TRBV12-3/TRBV12-4; J: TRBJ1-1; D: -; CDR3: CASSPGVLSEAFF